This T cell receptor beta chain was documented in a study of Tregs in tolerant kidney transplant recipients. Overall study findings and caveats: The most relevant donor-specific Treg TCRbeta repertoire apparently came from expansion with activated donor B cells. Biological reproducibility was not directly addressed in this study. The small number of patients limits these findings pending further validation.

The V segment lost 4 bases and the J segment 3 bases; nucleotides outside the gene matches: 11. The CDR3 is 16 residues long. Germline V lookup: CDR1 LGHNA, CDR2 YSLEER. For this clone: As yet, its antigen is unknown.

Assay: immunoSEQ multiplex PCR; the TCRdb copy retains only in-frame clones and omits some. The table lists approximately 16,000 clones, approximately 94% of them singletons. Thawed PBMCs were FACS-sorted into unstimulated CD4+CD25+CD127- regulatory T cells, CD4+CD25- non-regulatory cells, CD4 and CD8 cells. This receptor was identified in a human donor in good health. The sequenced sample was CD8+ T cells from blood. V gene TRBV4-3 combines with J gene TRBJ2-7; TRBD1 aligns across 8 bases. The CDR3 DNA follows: TGCGCCAGCAGCCCCAACCCAGGACAGGGCCACTACGAGCAGTACTTC. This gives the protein CASSPNPGQGHYEQYF.